These T cell receptor beta chains were read from a single sample in a study of T cell responses to AZD1222 COVID-19 vaccine. Profiling relied on immunoSEQ multiplex PCR, and the TCRdb table lists in-frame clones only, not all of them. There are roughly 120,000 clones in the sample; around 90% occur only once, and 4.2% lies in the top ten. Sequenced here: peripheral blood, sampled on day 0 of AZD1222 vaccination. These receptors were collected from an adult in good health. Both conserved end residues are part of each CDR3. D genes are given only for firm matches. Only some rows state a clone size, as once, few, many or a class for expanded clones.

D: TRBD2; J: TRBJ2-2; size: .; V: TRBV9; CDR3: CASSPRTSGNTGELFF; DNA: TGTGCCAGCAGCCCTAGGACTAGCGGGAACACCGGGGAGCTGTTTTTT
D: TRBD1; J: TRBJ1-4; size: .; V: TRBV3-1/TRBV3-2; CDR3: CASSRNTGDRGEKLFF; DNA: TGTGCCAGCAGCCGCAATACCGGGGACAGGGGTGAAAAACTGTTTTTT
D: TRBD1; J: TRBJ1-2; size: once; V: TRBV4-2; CDR3: CASSHPTGSGYTF; DNA: TGTGCCAGCAGCCACCCGACAGGGAGTGGCTACACCTTC
D: .; J: TRBJ1-6; size: .; V: TRBV5-5; CDR3: CASSFQGGFSPLHF; DNA: TGTGCCAGCAGCTTTCAGGGCGGGTTTTCACCCCTCCACTTT
D: TRBD2; J: TRBJ2-3; size: .; V: TRBV7-2; CDR3: CASSLDGSGGLDTQYF; DNA: TGTGCCAGCAGCTTAGACGGTAGCGGGGGGTTAGATACGCAGTATTTT
D: .; J: TRBJ2-1; size: .; V: TRBV6-5; CDR3: CASSYPGTPVNEQFF; DNA: TGTGCCAGCAGTTACCCCGGGACTCCCGTTAATGAGCAGTTCTTC
D: TRBD1; J: TRBJ1-6; size: once; V: TRBV27; CDR3: CASSPHTGGNSPLHF; DNA: TGTGCCAGCAGTCCACATACAGGGGGTAATTCACCCCTCCACTTT
D: TRBD2; J: TRBJ2-1; size: .; V: TRBV7-3; CDR3: CASSKEAPGGGGRLNEQFF; DNA: TGTGCCAGCAGCAAAGAGGCACCCGGGGGTGGCGGGAGGTTAAATGAGCAGTTCTTC
D: .; J: TRBJ2-3; size: once; V: TRBV5-1; CDR3: CASSPYVEADTQYF; DNA: TGCGCCAGCAGCCCGTACGTCGAGGCAGATACGCAGTATTTT
D: .; J: TRBJ2-4; size: .; V: TRBV24-1; CDR3: CATSDPGLDIQYF; DNA: TGTGCCACCAGTGATCCGGGACTTGACATTCAGTACTTC
D: .; J: TRBJ1-1; size: .; V: TRBV6-1; CDR3: CASSEGVGWFTEAFF; DNA: TGTGCCAGCAGTGAAGGGGTAGGATGGTTCACTGAAGCTTTCTTT
D: .; J: TRBJ1-6; size: .; V: TRBV18; CDR3: CASSPRGSYNSPLHF; DNA: TGTGCCAGCTCACCCCGAGGCTCCTATAATTCACCCCTCCACTTT
D: TRBD2; J: TRBJ2-7; size: once; V: TRBV4-2; CDR3: CASSQIGTSGGAGTYEQYF; DNA: TGTGCCAGCAGCCAAATAGGGACTAGCGGGGGGGCCGGGACCTACGAGCAGTACTTC
D: TRBD2; J: TRBJ2-7; size: .; V: TRBV5-6; CDR3: CASSLGLAGVVLEQYF; DNA: TGTGCCAGCAGCTTGGGGCTAGCGGGAGTAGTCCTCGAGCAGTACTTC
D: .; J: TRBJ1-1; size: .; V: TRBV28; CDR3: CASPRQLDTEAFF; DNA: TGTGCCAGCCCGAGGCAGTTAGACACTGAAGCTTTCTTT
D: .; J: TRBJ2-7; size: .; V: TRBV18; CDR3: CASSPQGNEQYF; DNA: TGTGCCAGCTCACCGCAGGGAAACGAGCAGTACTTC
D: TRBD2; J: TRBJ2-1; size: .; V: TRBV3-1/TRBV3-2; CDR3: CASSRPPTSGRRYEQFF; DNA: TGTGCCAGCAGCCGGCCGCCGACTAGCGGGAGGAGATATGAGCAGTTCTTC
D: .; J: TRBJ2-3; size: .; V: TRBV10-1; CDR3: CASSESAGKVDTQYF; DNA: TGCGCCAGCAGTGAGTCGGCAGGAAAGGTGGATACGCAGTATTTT
D: .; J: TRBJ1-6; size: .; V: TRBV2; CDR3: CASSESGARISPLHF; DNA: TGTGCCAGCAGTGAGTCCGGGGCGCGTATTTCACCCCTCCACTTT
D: .; J: TRBJ1-5; size: once; V: TRBV19; CDR3: CASSQDTYAYSNQPQHF; DNA: TGTGCCAGTAGCCAGGACACTTACGCCTATAGCAATCAGCCCCAGCATTTT
D: .; J: TRBJ2-5; size: .; V: TRBV19; CDR3: CASSKGQGQETQYF; DNA: TGTGCCAGTAGTAAAGGCCAGGGGCAAGAGACCCAGTACTTC